What follows describes a single T cell receptor (beta chain). The antigen remains unidentified. Germline assignment: CDR1 GTSNPN and CDR2 SVGIG (reference sequence). V dropped 1 base and J dropped 5; count of bases not matched to a gene: 2. CDR3 size: 13 residues. Uncontrolled infections, pregnancy, lactation or other autoimmune diseases led to patient exclusion. CDR3 regions of TCR beta were amplified from RNA transcripts. HTBI primers were employed in first-round RT-PCR, then a second-round multiplex PCR followed. One entry per CDR3 protein, called by TCRdb with MiXCR from the multiplex PCR reads. The table shows 600,000 to 650,000 distinct CDR3 sequences, with approximately 22% occurring only once. The sample belongs to a study of Graves' ophthalmopathy and Graves' hyperthyroidism. Study outcomes and limitations: Using 13 signatures, a model distinguished ophthalmopathy from stable hyperthyroidism, reaching roughly 90% sensitivity and 65% to 84% specificity.

This chain uses TRBV30 with TRBJ1-5; 7 bases line up with TRBD1. This clonotype originated in a young woman with stable Graves' hyperthyroidism. Some clones in this sample may be carry-over from other donors' samples. Source material: peripheral blood. The CDR3 region is CAWSGTGYQPQHF. CDR3 in DNA: TGTGCCTGGAGTGGGACAGGCTATCAGCCCCAGCATTTT.